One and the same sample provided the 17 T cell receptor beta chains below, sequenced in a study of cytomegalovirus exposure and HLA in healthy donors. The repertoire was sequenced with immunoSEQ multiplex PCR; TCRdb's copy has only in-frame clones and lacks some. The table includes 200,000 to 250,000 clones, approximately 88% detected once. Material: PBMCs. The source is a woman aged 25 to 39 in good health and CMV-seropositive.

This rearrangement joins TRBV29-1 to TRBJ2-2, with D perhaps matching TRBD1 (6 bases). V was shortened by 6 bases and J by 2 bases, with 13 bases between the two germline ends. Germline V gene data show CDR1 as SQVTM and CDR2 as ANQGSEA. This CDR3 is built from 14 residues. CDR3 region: CSVLRGINTGELFF. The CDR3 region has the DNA TGCAGCGTCCTCAGGGGAATTAACACCGGGGAGCTGTTTTTT.

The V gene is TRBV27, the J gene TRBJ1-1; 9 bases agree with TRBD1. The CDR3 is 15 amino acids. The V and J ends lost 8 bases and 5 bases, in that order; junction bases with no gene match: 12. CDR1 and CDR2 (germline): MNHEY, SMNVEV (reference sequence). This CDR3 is CASVSTQGALTEAFF. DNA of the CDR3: TGTGCCAGCGTAAGTACACAGGGGGCGCTTACTGAAGCTTTCTTT.

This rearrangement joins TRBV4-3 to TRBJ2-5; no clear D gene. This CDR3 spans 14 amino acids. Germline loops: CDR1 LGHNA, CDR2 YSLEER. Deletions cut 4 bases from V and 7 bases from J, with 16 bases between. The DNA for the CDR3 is TGCGCCAGCAGCCGTAGTTTGACCTCAGGGACCCAGTACTTC. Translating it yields CASSRSLTSGTQYF.

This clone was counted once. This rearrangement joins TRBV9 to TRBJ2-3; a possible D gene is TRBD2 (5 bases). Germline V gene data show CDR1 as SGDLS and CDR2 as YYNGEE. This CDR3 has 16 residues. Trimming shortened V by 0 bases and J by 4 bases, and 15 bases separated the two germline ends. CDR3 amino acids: CASSVAVGEGADTQYF. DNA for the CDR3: TGTGCCAGCAGCGTAGCTGTGGGAGAAGGAGCAGATACGCAGTATTTT.

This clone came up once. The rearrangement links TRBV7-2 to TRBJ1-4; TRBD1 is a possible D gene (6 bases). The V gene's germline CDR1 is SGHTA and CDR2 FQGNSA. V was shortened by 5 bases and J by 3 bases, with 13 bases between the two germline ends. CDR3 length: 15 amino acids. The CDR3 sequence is CASSPGQRANEKLFF. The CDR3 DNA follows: TGTGCCAGCAGCCCAGGACAGCGAGCTAATGAAAAACTGTTTTTT.

CDR3 protein: CASSLFSEIPYEQYF. The CDR3 DNA sequence: TGTGCCAGCAGCTTGTTTTCAGAAATCCCCTACGAGCAGTACTTC. V gene TRBV5-6 combines with J gene TRBJ2-7; the D is unclear. V lost 1 base to trimming and J lost 2 bases, with 13 bases between them. The CDR3 spans 15 residues. CDR1 and CDR2 (germline): SGHDT, YYEEEE.

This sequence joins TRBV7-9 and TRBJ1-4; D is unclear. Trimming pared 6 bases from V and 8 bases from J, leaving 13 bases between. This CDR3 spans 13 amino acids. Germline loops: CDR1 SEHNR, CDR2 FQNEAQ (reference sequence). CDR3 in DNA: TGTGCCAGCAGTTCCCGTCCCAGGGAAAAACTGTTTTTT. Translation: CASSSRPREKLFF.

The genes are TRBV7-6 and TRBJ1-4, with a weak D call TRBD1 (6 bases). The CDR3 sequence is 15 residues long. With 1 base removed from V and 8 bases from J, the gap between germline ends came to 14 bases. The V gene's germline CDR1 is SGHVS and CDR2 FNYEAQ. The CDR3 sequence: CASSLEPTGQEKLFF. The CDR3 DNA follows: TGTGCCAGCAGCTTAGAACCGACAGGTCAAGAAAAACTGTTTTTT. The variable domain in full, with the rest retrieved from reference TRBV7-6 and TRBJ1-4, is GAGVSQSPRYKVTKRGQDVALRCDPISGHVSLYWYRQALGQGPEFLTYFNYEAQQDKSGLPNDRFSAERPEGSISTLTIQRTEQRDSAMYRCASSLEPTGQEKLFFGSGTQLSVL.

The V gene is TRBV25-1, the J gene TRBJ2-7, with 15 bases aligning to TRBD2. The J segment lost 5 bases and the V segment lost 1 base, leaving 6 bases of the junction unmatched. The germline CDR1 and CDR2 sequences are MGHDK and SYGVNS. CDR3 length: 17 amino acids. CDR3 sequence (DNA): TGTGCCAGCAGTGAATGGACTAGCGGGAGGGCCTGCAACGAGCAGTACTTC. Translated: CASSEWTSGRACNEQYF.

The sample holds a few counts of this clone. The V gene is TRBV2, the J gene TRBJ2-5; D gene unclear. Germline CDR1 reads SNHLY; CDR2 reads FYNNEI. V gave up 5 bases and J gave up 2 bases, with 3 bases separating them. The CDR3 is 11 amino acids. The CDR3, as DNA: TGTGCCAGCAGTTTACAAGAGACCCAGTACTTC. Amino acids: CASSLQETQYF.

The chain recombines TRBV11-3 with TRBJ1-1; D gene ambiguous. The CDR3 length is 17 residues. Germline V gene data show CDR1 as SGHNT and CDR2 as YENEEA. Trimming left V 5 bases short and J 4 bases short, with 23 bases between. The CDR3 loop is CASSPLGGYWAGTEAFF. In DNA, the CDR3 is TGTGCCAGCAGCCCACTGGGAGGTTATTGGGCGGGCACTGAAGCTTTCTTT.

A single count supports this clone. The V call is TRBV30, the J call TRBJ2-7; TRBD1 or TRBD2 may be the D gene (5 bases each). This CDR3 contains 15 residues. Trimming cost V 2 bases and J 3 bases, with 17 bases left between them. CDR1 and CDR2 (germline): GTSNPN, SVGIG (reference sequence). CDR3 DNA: TGTGCCTGGAGTAAGGGGCAGGGAGTTCTCTACGAGCAGTACTTC. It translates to CAWSKGQGVLYEQYF.

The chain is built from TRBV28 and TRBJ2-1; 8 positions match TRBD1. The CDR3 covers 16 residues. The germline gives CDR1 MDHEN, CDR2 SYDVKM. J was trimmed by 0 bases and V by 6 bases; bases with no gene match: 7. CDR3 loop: CASRPRQGSSYNEQFF. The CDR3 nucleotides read TGTGCCAGCAGGCCTAGACAGGGGTCCTCCTACAATGAGCAGTTCTTC.

In nucleotides, the CDR3 is TGTGCCAGCAGCACTAGCGGGAGGGCCGGCGGTGAGACCCAGTACTTC. Its translation: CASSTSGRAGGETQYF. The V gene is TRBV4-2, the J gene TRBJ2-5; 13 bases align to TRBD2. Trimming took 5 bases from V and 5 from J; bases not matched to a gene: 8. The CDR3 has 16 residues. Germline V lookup: CDR1 LGHNA, CDR2 YNFKEQ.

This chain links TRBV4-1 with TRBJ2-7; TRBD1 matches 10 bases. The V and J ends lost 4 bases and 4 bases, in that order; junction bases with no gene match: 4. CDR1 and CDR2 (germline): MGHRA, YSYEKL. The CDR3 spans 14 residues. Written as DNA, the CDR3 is TGCGCCAGCAGCCTCCCGGGACAGGGGTACGAGCAGTACTTC. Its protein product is CASSLPGQGYEQYF.

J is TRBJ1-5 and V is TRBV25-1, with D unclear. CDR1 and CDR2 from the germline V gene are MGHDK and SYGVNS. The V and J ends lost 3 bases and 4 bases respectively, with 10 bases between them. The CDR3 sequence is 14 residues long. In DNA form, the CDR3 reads TGTGCCAGCAGTGAGTGGTCAGTAAATCAGCCCCAGCATTTT. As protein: CASSEWSVNQPQHF.

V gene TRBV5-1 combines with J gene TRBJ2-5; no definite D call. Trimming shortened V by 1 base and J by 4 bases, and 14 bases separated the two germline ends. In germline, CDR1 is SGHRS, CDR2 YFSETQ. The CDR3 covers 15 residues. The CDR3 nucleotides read TGCGCCAGCAGCTTGCTTATAGGTGGGATAGAGACCCAGTACTTC. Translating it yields CASSLLIGGIETQYF.